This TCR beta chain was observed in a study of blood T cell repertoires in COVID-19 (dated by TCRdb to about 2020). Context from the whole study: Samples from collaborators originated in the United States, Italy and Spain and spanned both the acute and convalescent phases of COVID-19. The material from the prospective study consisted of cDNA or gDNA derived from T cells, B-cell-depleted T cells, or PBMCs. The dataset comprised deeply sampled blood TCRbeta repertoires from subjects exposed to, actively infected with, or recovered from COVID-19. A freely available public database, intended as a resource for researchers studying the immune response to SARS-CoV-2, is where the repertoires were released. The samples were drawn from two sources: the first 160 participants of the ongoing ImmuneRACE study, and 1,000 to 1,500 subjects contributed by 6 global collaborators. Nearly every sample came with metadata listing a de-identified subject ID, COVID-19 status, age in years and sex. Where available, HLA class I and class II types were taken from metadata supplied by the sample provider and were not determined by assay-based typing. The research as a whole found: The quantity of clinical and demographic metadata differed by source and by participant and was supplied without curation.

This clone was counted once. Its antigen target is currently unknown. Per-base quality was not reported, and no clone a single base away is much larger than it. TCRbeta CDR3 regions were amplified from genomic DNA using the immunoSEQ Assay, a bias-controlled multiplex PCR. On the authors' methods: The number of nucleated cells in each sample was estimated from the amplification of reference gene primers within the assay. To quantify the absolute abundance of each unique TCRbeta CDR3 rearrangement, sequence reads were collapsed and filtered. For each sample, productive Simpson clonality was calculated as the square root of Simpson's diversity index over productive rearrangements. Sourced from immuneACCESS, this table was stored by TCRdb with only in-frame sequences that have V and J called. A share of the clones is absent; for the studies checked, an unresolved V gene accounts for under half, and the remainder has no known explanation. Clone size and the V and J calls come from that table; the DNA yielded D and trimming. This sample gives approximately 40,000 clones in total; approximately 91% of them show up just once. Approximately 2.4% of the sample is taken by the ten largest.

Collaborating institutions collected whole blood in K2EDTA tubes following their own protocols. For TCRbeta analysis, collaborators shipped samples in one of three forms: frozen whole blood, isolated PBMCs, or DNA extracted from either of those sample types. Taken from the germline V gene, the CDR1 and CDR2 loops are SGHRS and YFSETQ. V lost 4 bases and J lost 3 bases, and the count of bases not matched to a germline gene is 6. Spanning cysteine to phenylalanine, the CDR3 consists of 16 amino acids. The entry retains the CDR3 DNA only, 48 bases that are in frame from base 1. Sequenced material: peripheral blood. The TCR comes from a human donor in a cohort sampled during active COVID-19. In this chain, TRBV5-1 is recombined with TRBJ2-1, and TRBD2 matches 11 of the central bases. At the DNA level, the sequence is TGCGCCAGCAGCCCCCTAGCGGGGGGTTACTACAATGAGCAGTTCTTC. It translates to CASSPLAGGYYNEQFF.